Each of the 5 T cell receptor beta chains below was sequenced from the same sample in a study of blood T cell repertoires in COVID-19. Generated by immunoSEQ multiplex PCR, the TCRdb table keeps only in-frame clones and is missing some. In the table there are about 210,000 clones, about 86% of which are singletons. The specimen sequenced was peripheral blood. These TCRs come from a woman in her forties or fifties with acute or convalescent COVID-19.

The genes are TRBV7-2 and TRBJ2-3; weak D call: TRBD2 (6 bases). From germline, CDR1 is SGHTA and CDR2 FQGNSA. This CDR3 contains 15 residues. The V end was cut by 1 base, the J end by 0 bases, with 8 bases between. The CDR3 protein is CASSLVRGSTDTQYF. CDR3 nucleotides: TGTGCCAGCAGCTTAGTTCGGGGGAGCACAGATACGCAGTATTTT.

This clone was recorded only once. The CDR3 spells CASSEVVFTEAFF. CDR3 coding DNA: TGTGCCAGCAGTGAAGTGGTGTTCACAGAAGCTTTCTTT. V gene TRBV6-1 combines with J gene TRBJ1-1; no clear D gene. CDR1 MNHNS and CDR2 SASEGT come from the germline V gene. The CDR3 has 13 residues. With 1 base removed from V and 8 bases from J, the gap between germline ends came to 11 bases.

J is TRBJ1-1 and V is TRBV28, with a possible D match to TRBD1 (6 bases). The V end lost 8 bases, the J end lost 5 bases, and 21 bases lay between the germline ends. This CDR3 is built from 15 residues. Germline V gene sequence: CDR1 MDHEN, CDR2 SYDVKM. For the CDR3, the DNA is TGTGCCAGCCTACGAGTCGGAATAGGGGGTACTGAAGCTTTCTTT. It translates to CASLRVGIGGTEAFF.

CDR3 in amino acids: CASSLGGRNNEQFF. In DNA form, the CDR3 reads TGTGCCAGCAGCTTAGGCGGGAGGAACAATGAGCAGTTCTTC. This rearrangement joins TRBV7-3 to TRBJ2-1, with 8 bases lining up with TRBD2. V gave up 2 bases and J gave up 5 bases; unmatched junction bases: 2. Germline lookup yields CDR1 SGHTA and CDR2 FQGTGA. CDR3 length: 14 residues.

The V gene is TRBV5-1, the J gene TRBJ2-5; 7 bases fit TRBD1. The length of the CDR3 is 14 residues. Trimming cost V 3 bases and J 3 bases; bases outside gene matches: 5. Germline-derived CDR1 and CDR2 are SGHRS and YFSETQ. In DNA form, the CDR3 reads TGCGCCAGCAGCTGGGGGACAGCTGAAGAGACCCAGTACTTC. This encodes CASSWGTAEETQYF.